This TCR beta chain was retrieved from a study of T cells in Graves' hyperthyroidism and ophthalmopathy. Study conclusions and caveats: Stable hyperthyroidism and ophthalmopathy were separated using 13 V-J signatures.

Hyperthyroidism was newly diagnosed in patients aged 18 to 65 (duration under 2 months). Germline V gene data show CDR1 as SGDLS and CDR2 as YYNGEE. The V end was cut by 3 bases, the J end by 3 bases, with 9 bases between. The CDR3 covers 14 residues. As to this clonotype: No antigen is known for it.

TCR beta CDR3 region amplification was performed from RNA transcripts. The HTBI primer set was used in a first-round RT-PCR of the TCR CDR3. MiXCR, applied by TCRdb to the multiplex PCR reads, yields one record per CDR3 protein. The sample lists under 400,000 distinct CDR3 sequences, about 21% occurring once. Sequenced material: blood. The origin of this receptor is a woman between 45 and 60 years old with Graves' hyperthyroidism. The chain uses TRBV9 and TRBJ2-2, with D unclear. The CDR3 spells CASSGSLYTGELFF. As DNA, the CDR3 is TGTGCCAGCAGCGGCTCGCTTTACACCGGGGAGCTGTTTTTT.